This T cell receptor (beta chain) was captured in a study of shared clonotypes between healthy human individuals. Remarks on this clone: Its target is not known.

Study results and caveats: Relative to clonotypes present in all four donors, those not shared had lower generation probabilities. The naive CD4 repertoires of a handful of donors were compared, and approximately 5% of clonotypes were shared.

TCRdb's table, derived via immunoSEQ multiplex PCR, lists solely in-frame clones and lacks some. The sample comprises more than 2,000,000 clones, around 90% of which are singletons, and 0.14% rests with the top ten. In germline, CDR1 is SGHRS, CDR2 YFSETQ. This CDR3 contains 13 residues. The ends were cut back, 5 bases at V and 7 bases at J, with 13 bases in the middle. The sample taken for sequencing was naive CD4+ T cells sorted from blood. The subset denotes: CD45RA+ positively selected. The V gene is TRBV5-1, the J gene TRBJ1-5; D uncertain. The sequence came from a man aged 18 to 30 in good health. The CDR3 is CASSYTAGQPQHF. The CDR3 coding sequence is TGCGCCAGCAGTTATACCGCGGGGCAGCCCCAGCATTTT.